The rows below give T cell receptor beta chains drawn from one sample of a study of OX40 agonist ivuxolimab in advanced cancers. Some clones are missing from TCRdb's copy, which holds only in-frame ones; the method was immunoSEQ multiplex PCR. This sample has roughly 87,000 clones, with around 92% found just once. The sequences come from CD4+ or CD8+ T cells sorted from blood, collected in a trial of the OX40 agonist ivuxolimab. These receptors came from an adult with an advanced solid tumor such as melanoma, head and neck, liver or kidney cancer. Both conserved end residues are part of each CDR3. Fields, in order: J gene, D gene, clone size, V gene, CDR3 protein, CDR3 DNA. A D gene is named only where the DNA matches it firmly. Only part of the rows carry a size: once, few, many, or a class if the clone is expanded.

J gene: TRBJ2-7
D gene: TRBD2
clone size: .
V gene: TRBV27
CDR3 protein: CATAPSGHYEQYF
CDR3 DNA: TGTGCCACCGCCCCTAGCGGCCACTACGAGCAGTACTTC

J gene: TRBJ2-7
D gene: TRBD1
clone size: .
V gene: TRBV4-3
CDR3 protein: CASSQEVGSGTGFMTYEQYF
CDR3 DNA: TGCGCCAGCAGCCAAGAAGTCGGGTCTGGGACAGGGTTCATGACCTACGAGCAGTACTTC

J gene: TRBJ1-1
D gene: .
clone size: .
V gene: TRBV4-1
CDR3 protein: CASSTHVGSVEAFF
CDR3 DNA: TGCGCCAGCAGCACTCACGTCGGGTCCGTTGAAGCTTTCTTT

J gene: TRBJ1-3
D gene: .
clone size: .
V gene: TRBV10-3
CDR3 protein: CAISKTTRRVGTGNTIYF
CDR3 DNA: TGTGCCATCAGTAAAACAACGCGCAGGGTCGGGACTGGAAACACCATATATTTT

J gene: TRBJ2-2
D gene: TRBD2
clone size: .
V gene: TRBV9
CDR3 protein: CASSSGLAGELFF
CDR3 DNA: TGTGCCAGCAGCTCAGGACTAGCGGGGGAGCTGTTTTTT

J gene: TRBJ1-2
D gene: .
clone size: .
V gene: TRBV5-1
CDR3 protein: CASSFIGSGYTF
CDR3 DNA: TGCGCCAGCAGCTTCATAGGGTCTGGCTACACCTTC

J gene: TRBJ1-6
D gene: .
clone size: .
V gene: TRBV9
CDR3 protein: CASSDPRDKGRNSPLHF
CDR3 DNA: TGTGCCAGCAGCGACCCCAGGGACAAGGGCCGTAATTCACCCCTCCACTTT

J gene: TRBJ2-7
D gene: .
clone size: .
V gene: TRBV4-1
CDR3 protein: CASSQDRVSSYEQYF
CDR3 DNA: TGCGCCAGCAGCCAAGATAGAGTAAGCTCCTACGAGCAGTACTTC

J gene: TRBJ2-2
D gene: .
clone size: .
V gene: TRBV21-1
CDR3 protein: CASTPGFQNTGELFF
CDR3 DNA: TGTGCCAGTACCCCGGGATTTCAGAACACCGGGGAGCTGTTTTTT

J gene: TRBJ2-7
D gene: TRBD1
clone size: once
V gene: TRBV19
CDR3 protein: CASSTDRGSSYEQYF
CDR3 DNA: TGTGCCAGTAGCACGGACAGGGGTAGCTCCTACGAGCAGTACTTC

J gene: TRBJ2-3
D gene: .
clone size: .
V gene: TRBV9
CDR3 protein: CASRDTDTQYF
CDR3 DNA: TGTGCCAGCAGAGACACAGATACGCAGTATTTT

J gene: TRBJ2-7
D gene: .
clone size: .
V gene: TRBV11-2
CDR3 protein: CASSLVPGRSSYEQYF
CDR3 DNA: TGTGCCAGCAGCTTAGTTCCGGGACGGAGCTCCTACGAGCAGTACTTC

J gene: TRBJ2-5
D gene: .
clone size: .
V gene: TRBV9
CDR3 protein: CASSVGGSGETQYF
CDR3 DNA: TGTGCCAGCAGCGTAGGGGGATCAGGGGAGACCCAGTACTTC

J gene: TRBJ1-1
D gene: .
clone size: .
V gene: TRBV13
CDR3 protein: CASSLASTEAFF
CDR3 DNA: TGTGCCAGCAGCTTAGCCAGCACTGAAGCTTTCTTT

J gene: TRBJ2-1
D gene: .
clone size: .
V gene: TRBV7-6
CDR3 protein: CASSSEPNNEQFF
CDR3 DNA: TGTGCCAGCAGCTCCGAGCCCAACAATGAGCAGTTCTTC

J gene: TRBJ2-5
D gene: .
clone size: .
V gene: TRBV7-9
CDR3 protein: CASSWGGQQETQYF
CDR3 DNA: TGTGCCAGCAGCTGGGGGGGACAGCAAGAGACCCAGTACTTC

J gene: TRBJ2-1
D gene: .
clone size: .
V gene: TRBV12-5
CDR3 protein: CATTRQYDYNEQFF
CDR3 DNA: TGTGCTACCACTCGACAGTACGATTACAATGAGCAGTTCTTC

J gene: TRBJ1-1
D gene: .
clone size: .
V gene: TRBV9
CDR3 protein: CASRRTGAAGTEAFF
CDR3 DNA: TGTGCCAGCAGACGAACCGGGGCTGCGGGCACTGAAGCTTTCTTT

J gene: TRBJ2-7
D gene: .
clone size: few
V gene: TRBV2
CDR3 protein: CASGDDYEQYF
CDR3 DNA: TGTGCCAGCGGGGACGACTACGAGCAGTACTTC

J gene: TRBJ2-1
D gene: TRBD2
clone size: .
V gene: TRBV2
CDR3 protein: CASSESGGLVEQFF
CDR3 DNA: TGTGCCAGCAGTGAAAGCGGGGGTCTGGTTGAGCAGTTCTTC

J gene: TRBJ1-1
D gene: .
clone size: few
V gene: TRBV7-8
CDR3 protein: CASSLVEGGGTEAFF
CDR3 DNA: TGTGCCAGCAGCTTAGTAGAGGGCGGGGGCACTGAAGCTTTCTTT

J gene: TRBJ1-2
D gene: .
clone size: .
V gene: TRBV5-6
CDR3 protein: CASSPGRGYGYTF
CDR3 DNA: TGTGCCAGCAGTCCGGGCCGGGGATATGGCTACACCTTC

J gene: TRBJ1-6
D gene: .
clone size: .
V gene: TRBV4-2
CDR3 protein: CASSQVEGSLSSYNSPLHF
CDR3 DNA: TGTGCCAGCAGCCAAGTTGAGGGGTCCTTAAGCTCCTATAATTCACCCCTCCACTTT

J gene: TRBJ2-7
D gene: .
clone size: once
V gene: TRBV9
CDR3 protein: CASSAHAGTPYEQYF
CDR3 DNA: TGTGCCAGCAGCGCACATGCGGGGACCCCCTACGAGCAGTACTTC

J gene: TRBJ1-4
D gene: TRBD1
clone size: .
V gene: TRBV10-2
CDR3 protein: CASIQGQGAANEKLFF
CDR3 DNA: TGCGCCAGCATCCAAGGGCAGGGGGCGGCTAATGAAAAACTGTTTTTT

J gene: TRBJ2-7
D gene: .
clone size: .
V gene: TRBV6-5
CDR3 protein: CASSYRHPGEQYF
CDR3 DNA: TGTGCCAGCAGTTACCGACACCCTGGGGAGCAGTACTTC

J gene: TRBJ2-1
D gene: .
clone size: .
V gene: TRBV13
CDR3 protein: CASSLGDWDEQFF
CDR3 DNA: TGTGCCAGCAGCTTGGGGGATTGGGATGAGCAGTTCTTC

J gene: TRBJ1-1
D gene: .
clone size: .
V gene: TRBV29-1
CDR3 protein: CSVATVYTEAFF
CDR3 DNA: TGCAGCGTTGCTACTGTGTACACTGAAGCTTTCTTT